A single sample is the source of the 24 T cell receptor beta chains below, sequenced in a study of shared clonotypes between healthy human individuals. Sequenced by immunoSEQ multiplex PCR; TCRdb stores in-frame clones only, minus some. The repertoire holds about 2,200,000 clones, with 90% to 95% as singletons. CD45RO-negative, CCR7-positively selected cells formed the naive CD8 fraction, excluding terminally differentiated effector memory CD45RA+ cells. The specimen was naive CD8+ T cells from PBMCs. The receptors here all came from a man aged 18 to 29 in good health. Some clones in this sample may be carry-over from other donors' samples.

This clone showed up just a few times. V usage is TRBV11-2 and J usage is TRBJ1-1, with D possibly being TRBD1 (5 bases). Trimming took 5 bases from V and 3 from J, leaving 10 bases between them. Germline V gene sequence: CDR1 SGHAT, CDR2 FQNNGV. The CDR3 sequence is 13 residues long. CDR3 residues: CASSIPGYTEAFF. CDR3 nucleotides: TGTGCCAGCAGCATACCAGGGTACACTGAAGCTTTCTTT.

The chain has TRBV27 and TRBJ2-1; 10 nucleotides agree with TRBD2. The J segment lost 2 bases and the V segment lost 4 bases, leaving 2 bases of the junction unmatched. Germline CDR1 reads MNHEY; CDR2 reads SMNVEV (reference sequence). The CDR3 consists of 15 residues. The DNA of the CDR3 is TGTGCCAGCAGTTGGCTAGCGGGAGCCTACAATGAGCAGTTCTTC. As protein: CASSWLAGAYNEQFF.

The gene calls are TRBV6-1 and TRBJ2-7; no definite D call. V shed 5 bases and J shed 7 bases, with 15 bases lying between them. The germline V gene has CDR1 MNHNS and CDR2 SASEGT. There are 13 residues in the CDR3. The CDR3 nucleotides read TGTGCCAGCAGTAAGGGTCCCCAGGAGGAGCAGTACTTC. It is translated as CASSKGPQEEQYF.

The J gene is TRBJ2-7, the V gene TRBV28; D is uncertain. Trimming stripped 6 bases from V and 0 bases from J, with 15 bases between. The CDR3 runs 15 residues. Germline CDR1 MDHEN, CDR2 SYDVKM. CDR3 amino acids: CASSPPRYSSYEQYF. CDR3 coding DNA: TGTGCCAGCAGCCCACCGCGGTATAGCTCCTACGAGCAGTACTTC.

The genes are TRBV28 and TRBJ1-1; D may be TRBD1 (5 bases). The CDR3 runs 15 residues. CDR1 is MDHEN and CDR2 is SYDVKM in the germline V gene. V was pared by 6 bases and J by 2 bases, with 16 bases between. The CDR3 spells CASSQGERINTEAFF. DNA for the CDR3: TGTGCCAGCAGCCAAGGGGAGAGGATAAACACTGAAGCTTTCTTT.

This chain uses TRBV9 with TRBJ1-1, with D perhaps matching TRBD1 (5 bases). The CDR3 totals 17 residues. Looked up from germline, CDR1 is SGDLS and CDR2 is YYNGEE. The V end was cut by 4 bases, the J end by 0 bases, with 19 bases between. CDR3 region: CASSLQSTGGVNTEAFF. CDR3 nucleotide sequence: TGTGCCAGCAGCCTACAATCGACTGGGGGGGTGAACACTGAAGCTTTCTTT.

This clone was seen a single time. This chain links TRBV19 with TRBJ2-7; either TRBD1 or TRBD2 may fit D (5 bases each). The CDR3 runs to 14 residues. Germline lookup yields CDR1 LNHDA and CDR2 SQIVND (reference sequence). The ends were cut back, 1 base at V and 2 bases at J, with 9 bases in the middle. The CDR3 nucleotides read TGTGCCAGTAGTATAGGGGGACGGACCTACGAGCAGTACTTC. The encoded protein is CASSIGGRTYEQYF.

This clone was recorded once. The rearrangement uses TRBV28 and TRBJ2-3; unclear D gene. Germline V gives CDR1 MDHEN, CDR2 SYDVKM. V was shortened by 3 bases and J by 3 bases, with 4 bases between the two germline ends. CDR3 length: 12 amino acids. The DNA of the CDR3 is TGTGCCAGCAGTTTTGAGACAGATACGCAGTATTTT. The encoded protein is CASSFETDTQYF.

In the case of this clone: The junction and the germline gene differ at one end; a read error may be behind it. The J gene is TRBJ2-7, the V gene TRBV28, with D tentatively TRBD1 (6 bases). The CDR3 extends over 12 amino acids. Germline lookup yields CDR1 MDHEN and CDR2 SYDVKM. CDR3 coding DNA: TGTGCCTGCAGGGGATCGAACTACGAGCAGTACTTC. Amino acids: CACRGSNYEQYF.

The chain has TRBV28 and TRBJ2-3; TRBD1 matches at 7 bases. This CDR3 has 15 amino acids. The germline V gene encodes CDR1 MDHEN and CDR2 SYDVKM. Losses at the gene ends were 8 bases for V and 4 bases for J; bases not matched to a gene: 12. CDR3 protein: CASRAQGEYADTQYF. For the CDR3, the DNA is TGTGCCAGCCGCGCCCAGGGGGAGTATGCAGATACGCAGTATTTT.

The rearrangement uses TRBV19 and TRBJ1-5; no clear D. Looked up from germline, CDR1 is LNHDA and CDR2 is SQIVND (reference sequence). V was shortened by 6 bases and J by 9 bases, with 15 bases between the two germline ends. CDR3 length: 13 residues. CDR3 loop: CASSLAPFGPQHF. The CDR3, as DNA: TGTGCCAGTAGCCTAGCCCCGTTCGGGCCCCAGCATTTT.

Written as DNA, the CDR3 is TGTGCCAGCAGCCACGCAGGACCAACTAATGAAAAACTGTTTTTT. Amino acids: CASSHAGPTNEKLFF. The genes are TRBV7-9 and TRBJ1-4; D unclear. The CDR3 has 15 residues. From germline, CDR1 is SEHNR and CDR2 FQNEAQ (reference sequence). The V end lost 5 bases, the J end lost 0 bases, and 10 bases lay between the germline ends.

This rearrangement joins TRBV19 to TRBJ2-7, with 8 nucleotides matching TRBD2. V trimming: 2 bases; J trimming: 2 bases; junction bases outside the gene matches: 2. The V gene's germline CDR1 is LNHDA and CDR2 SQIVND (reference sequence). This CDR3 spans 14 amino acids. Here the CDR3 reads CASSITLAAYEQYF. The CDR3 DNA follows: TGTGCCAGTAGTATAACACTAGCGGCCTACGAGCAGTACTTC.

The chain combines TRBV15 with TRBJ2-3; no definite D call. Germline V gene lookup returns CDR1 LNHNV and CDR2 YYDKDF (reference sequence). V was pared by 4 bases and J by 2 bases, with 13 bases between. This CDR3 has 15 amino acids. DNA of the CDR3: TGTGCCACCAGCAAATCTAAGGCTATCACAGATACGCAGTATTTT. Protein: CATSKSKAITDTQYF.

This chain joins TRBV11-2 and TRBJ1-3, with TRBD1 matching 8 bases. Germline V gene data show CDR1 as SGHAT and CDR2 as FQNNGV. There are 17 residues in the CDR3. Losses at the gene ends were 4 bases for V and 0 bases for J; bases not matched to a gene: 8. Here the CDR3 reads CASSSTPTGASGNTIYF. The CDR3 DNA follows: TGTGCCAGCAGCTCCACCCCGACAGGGGCCTCTGGAAACACCATATATTTT. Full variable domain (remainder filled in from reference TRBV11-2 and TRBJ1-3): EAGVAQSPRYKIIEKRQSVAFWCNPISGHATLYWYQQILGQGPKLLIQFQNNGVVDDSQLPKDRFSAERLKGVDSTLKIQPAKLEDSAVYLCASSSTPTGASGNTIYFGEGSWLTVV.

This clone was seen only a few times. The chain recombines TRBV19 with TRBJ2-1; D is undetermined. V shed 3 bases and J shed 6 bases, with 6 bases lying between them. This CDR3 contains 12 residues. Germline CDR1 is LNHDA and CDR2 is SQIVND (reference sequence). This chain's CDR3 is CASSMPGNEQFF. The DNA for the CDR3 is TGTGCCAGTAGTATGCCGGGCAATGAGCAGTTCTTC.

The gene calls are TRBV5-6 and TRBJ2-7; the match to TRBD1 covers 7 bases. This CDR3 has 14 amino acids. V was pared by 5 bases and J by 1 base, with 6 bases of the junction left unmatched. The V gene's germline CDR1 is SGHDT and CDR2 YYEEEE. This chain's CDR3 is CASRMMTGSYEQYF. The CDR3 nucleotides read TGTGCCAGCAGAATGATGACAGGGTCCTACGAGCAGTACTTC.

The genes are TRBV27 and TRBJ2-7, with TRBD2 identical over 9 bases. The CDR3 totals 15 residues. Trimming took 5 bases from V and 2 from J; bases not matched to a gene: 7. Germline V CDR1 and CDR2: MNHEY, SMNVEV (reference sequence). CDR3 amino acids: CASSQTSGPTYEQYF. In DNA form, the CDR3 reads TGTGCCAGCAGTCAAACTAGCGGGCCTACCTACGAGCAGTACTTC.

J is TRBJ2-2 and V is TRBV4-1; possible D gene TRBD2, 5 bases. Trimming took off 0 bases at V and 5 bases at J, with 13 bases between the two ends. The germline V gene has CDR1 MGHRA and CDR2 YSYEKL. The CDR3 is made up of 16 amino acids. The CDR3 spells CASSQETLGRTGELFF. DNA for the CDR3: TGCGCCAGCAGCCAAGAGACACTAGGTCGGACCGGGGAGCTGTTTTTT.

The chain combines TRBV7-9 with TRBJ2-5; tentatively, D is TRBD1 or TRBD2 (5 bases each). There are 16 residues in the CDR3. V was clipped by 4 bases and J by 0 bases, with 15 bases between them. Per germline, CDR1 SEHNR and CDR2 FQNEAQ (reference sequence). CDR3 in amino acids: CASSSRGVKYQETQYF. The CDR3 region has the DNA TGTGCCAGCAGCTCCAGAGGGGTTAAGTACCAAGAGACCCAGTACTTC. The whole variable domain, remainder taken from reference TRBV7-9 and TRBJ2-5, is DTGVSQNPRHKITKRGQNVTFRCDPISEHNRLYWYRQTLGQGPEFLTYFQNEAQLEKSRLLSDRFSAERPKGSFSTLEIQRTEQGDSAMYLCASSSRGVKYQETQYFGPGTRLLVL.

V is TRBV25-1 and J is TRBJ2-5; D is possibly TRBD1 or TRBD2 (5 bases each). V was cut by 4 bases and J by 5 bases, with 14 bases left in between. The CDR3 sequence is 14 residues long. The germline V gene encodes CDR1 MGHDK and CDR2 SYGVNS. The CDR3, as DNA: TGTGCCAGCAGTGCTTGGGGGTCAGGGGAGACCCAGTACTTC. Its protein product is CASSAWGSGETQYF.

The CDR3 here is CASSPRTGGSADTQYF. The CDR3 DNA follows: TGTGCCAGCAGCCCCCGGACAGGGGGCTCGGCGGATACGCAGTATTTT. The chain joins TRBV11-3 to TRBJ2-3; TRBD1 matches 11 bases. V shed 5 bases, J shed 6 bases, and the junction held 10 bases outside the gene matches. The germline V gene encodes CDR1 SGHNT and CDR2 YENEEA. The CDR3 is 16 residues long. Together with reference TRBV11-3 and TRBJ2-3, the CDR3 gives the full variable domain: EAGVVQSPRYKIIEKKQPVAFWCNPISGHNTLYWYLQNLGQGPELLIRYENEEAVDDSQLPKDRFSAERLKGVDSTLKIQPAELGDSAVYLCASSPRTGGSADTQYFGPGTRLTVL.

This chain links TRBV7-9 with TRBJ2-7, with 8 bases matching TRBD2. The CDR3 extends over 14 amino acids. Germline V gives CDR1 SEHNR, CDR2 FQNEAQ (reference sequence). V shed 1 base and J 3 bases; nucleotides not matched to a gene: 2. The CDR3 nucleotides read TGTGCCAGCAGCTTAGAGCGGGGGTACTACGAGCAGTACTTC. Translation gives CASSLERGYYEQYF.

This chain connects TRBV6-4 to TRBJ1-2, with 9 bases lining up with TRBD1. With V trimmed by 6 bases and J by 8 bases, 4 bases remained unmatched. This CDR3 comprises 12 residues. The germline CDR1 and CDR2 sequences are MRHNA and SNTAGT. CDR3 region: CASRQGARGYTF. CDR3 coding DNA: TGTGCCAGCAGACAGGGGGCGCGAGGCTACACCTTC.